This is a list of T cell receptor beta chains from one sample in a study of glioma-infiltrating T cells. A single record per CDR3 protein comes from TCRdb applying MiXCR to the multiplex PCR reads. Of more than 350,000 distinct CDR3 sequences in the sample, approximately 42% were seen once. The sample comprised glioma tissue, nonneoplastic brain tissue, or PBMCs (not recorded which). The receptors were sampled from a human donor with low-grade glioma or glioblastoma, undergoing nonglioma brain surgery, or in good health (not recorded which). CDR3s include the opening cysteine and the closing phenylalanine or tryptophan.

cdr3_aa: CATSRMDLYEQYF
v_call: TRBV15

cdr3_aa: CASSSQTGAEQYF
v_call: TRBV2

cdr3_aa: CASSFRQRDNYGYTF
v_call: TRBV28

cdr3_aa: CATSVESGDTQYF
v_call: TRBV24-1

cdr3_aa: CASSANTGLGNTIYF
v_call: TRBV7-9

cdr3_aa: CSAPQGAGELFF
v_call: TRBV20-1

cdr3_aa: CSARDGAGSHEQFF
v_call: TRBV20-1

cdr3_aa: CASSLRGYQAGGLEGYTF
v_call: TRBV27

cdr3_aa: CASSQGVSGREVHEQYF
v_call: TRBV4-2

cdr3_aa: CASSSRTSGIAYNEQFF
v_call: TRBV6-2/TRBV6-3

cdr3_aa: CASSTGTPPYEQYF
v_call: TRBV2

cdr3_aa: CASSLTDSTDTQYF
v_call: TRBV7-9

cdr3_aa: CASSQDWQEGYTF
v_call: TRBV4-1

cdr3_aa: CASSRDLAGAPYEQYF
v_call: TRBV4-1

cdr3_aa: CATSTRRTGELFF
v_call: TRBV15

cdr3_aa: CASSQGKGPQETQYF
v_call: TRBV4-2

cdr3_aa: CASSEKSTGGEQFF
v_call: TRBV6-1

cdr3_aa: CASSLLDRGWRETQYF
v_call: TRBV28

cdr3_aa: CASRETYEQYF
v_call: TRBV6-1

cdr3_aa: CASSQDRGPEKLFF
v_call: TRBV7-2

cdr3_aa: CASSRTLQEAQYF
v_call: TRBV7-9

cdr3_aa: CASSSSNTEAFF
v_call: TRBV12-3/TRBV12-4

cdr3_aa: CASSEIGSGSPLHF
v_call: TRBV6-4

cdr3_aa: CASFGITGTRTPYGYTF
v_call: TRBV6-2/TRBV6-3

cdr3_aa: CASSQVRGSRAAQYF
v_call: TRBV14

cdr3_aa: CGARTGLTGIYEQYF
v_call: TRBV20-1

cdr3_aa: CASRYGQLNTEAFF
v_call: TRBV7-9

cdr3_aa: CASSPGGWSYEQYF
v_call: TRBV4-1

cdr3_aa: CSASPRLADYEQYF
v_call: TRBV20-1

cdr3_aa: CASSPGQGSTYGYTF
v_call: TRBV4-3

cdr3_aa: CASSYEPNQPQHF
v_call: TRBV6-5

cdr3_aa: CASSYGTGDSLHF
v_call: TRBV2

cdr3_aa: CSARDGRRHTYEQYF
v_call: TRBV20-1

cdr3_aa: CASSDTVSTDTQYF
v_call: TRBV2

cdr3_aa: CASSPGARDGNTIYF
v_call: TRBV3-1

cdr3_aa: CASSYSTGSGGTNTQYF
v_call: TRBV6-2/TRBV6-3

cdr3_aa: CASSRRANPGELFF
v_call: TRBV5-1

cdr3_aa: CASSSFSQGARGYTF
v_call: TRBV7-9

cdr3_aa: CASSYRGPGTEAFF
v_call: TRBV2

cdr3_aa: CASMDQPSTDTQYF
v_call: TRBV25-1

cdr3_aa: CASNQVASGSLEQFF
v_call: TRBV7-2

cdr3_aa: CSATDRDDEQFF
v_call: TRBV20-1

cdr3_aa: CAIASRARNTEAFF
v_call: TRBV10-3

cdr3_aa: CSARSLRALARNEQFF
v_call: TRBV20-1

cdr3_aa: CSATRGLVQPQHF
v_call: TRBV20-1

cdr3_aa: CASSLVDFGYTF
v_call: TRBV12-3/TRBV12-4

cdr3_aa: CASGTGAYQPQHF
v_call: TRBV2

cdr3_aa: CASSLPASYEQYF
v_call: TRBV28

cdr3_aa: CASSYSYVPNRGGAQYF
v_call: TRBV6-5

cdr3_aa: CASRIATGGIDEQYF
v_call: TRBV5-1

cdr3_aa: CASSLALDRDTEAFF
v_call: TRBV11-3

cdr3_aa: CASNRGQGSEETQYF
v_call: TRBV7-9

cdr3_aa: CASRASINSYEQYF
v_call: TRBV7-9

cdr3_aa: CASSFSRSSGNTIYF
v_call: TRBV7-9

cdr3_aa: CATRQGSSPLHF
v_call: TRBV2

cdr3_aa: CASSLGQLTGELFF
v_call: TRBV5-5

cdr3_aa: CASSLDPGSYEQYF
v_call: TRBV7-7

cdr3_aa: CAAPWEGLRTDTQYF
v_call: TRBV27